Each of the 15 T cell receptor beta chains below was sequenced from the same sample in a study of glioma-infiltrating T cells. Amplification of TCR alpha and beta CDR3 regions from RNA used iRepertoire nested multiplex PCR. TCRdb re-analysed the multiplex PCR reads in MiXCR, keeping a single row per CDR3 protein. The table includes some 120,000 distinct CDR3 sequences, less than 30% detected once. Input material: glioma tissue, nonneoplastic brain tissue, or PBMCs (not recorded which). These receptors all stem from a human donor with low-grade glioma or glioblastoma, undergoing nonglioma brain surgery, or in good health (not recorded which).

On this clonotype itself: A much larger clone lies one base from this, so it may be a read error. The genes are TRBV4-2 and TRBJ1-5; D is uncertain. This CDR3 contains 15 residues. In germline, CDR1 is LGHNA, CDR2 YNFKEQ. CDR3 sequence: CASSEDPGSNQPQHF. As DNA, the CDR3 is TGTGCCAGCAGCGAAGATCCGGGGAGCAATCAGCCCCAGCATTTT.

This clonotype was recorded at least ten times. The genes are TRBV7-2 and TRBJ2-5; TRBD2 matches at 12 bases. Germline trimming cut 1 base from V and 5 bases from J; bases unmatched to any gene: 11. Germline loops: CDR1 SGHTA, CDR2 FQGNSA. CDR3 length: 18 residues. CDR3 sequence (DNA): TGTGCCAGCAGCTTAGTTCGCCCTAGCGGGAGGGAGGGGGAGACCCAGTACTTC. Amino acids: CASSLVRPSGREGETQYF. Using reference TRBV7-2 and TRBJ2-5 for the parts outside the CDR3, the full variable domain is GAGVSQSPSNKVTEKGKDVELRCDPISGHTALYWYRQSLGQGLEFLIYFQGNSAPDKSGLPSDRFSAERTGGSVSTLTIQRTQQEDSAVYLCASSLVRPSGREGETQYFGPGTRLLVL.

This clonotype was found many times. This sequence joins TRBV12-3 or TRBV12-4 and TRBJ2-7; 8 nucleotides line up with TRBD1. CDR3 length equals 13 residues. Trimming took 8 bases from V and 5 from J; bases not matched to a gene: 8. In DNA, the CDR3 is TGTGCCAGCGGACGGGACAGGTACAACGAGCAGTACTTC. The encoded protein is CASGRDRYNEQYF.

In its sample, this clonotype was seen many times. The rearrangement uses TRBV5-1 and TRBJ1-1; D ambiguous. Trimming removed 6 bases from V and 0 bases from J, with 6 bases in between. The CDR3 loop spans 12 amino acids. Germline CDR1 and CDR2: SGHRS and YFSETQ. The CDR3, as DNA: TGCGCCAGCAAGTCAGTGAACACTGAAGCTTTCTTT. The encoded protein is CASKSVNTEAFF.

This clonotype occurred many times. The rearrangement links TRBV3-1 to TRBJ1-1, with a possible D match to TRBD1 (6 bases). V lost 0 bases and J lost 5, with 13 bases in between. The germline V gene encodes CDR1 LGHDT and CDR2 YNNKEL (reference sequence). The CDR3 loop spans 15 amino acids. DNA for the CDR3: TGTGCCAGCAGCCAAGAGGGGGGGCGGAGAACTGAAGCTTTCTTT. Translated: CASSQEGGRRTEAFF. Supplemented by reference TRBV3-1 and TRBJ1-1, the full variable domain reads DTAVSQTPKYLVTQMGNDKSIKCEQNLGHDTMYWYKQDSKKFLKIMFSYNNKELIINETVPNRFSPKSPDKAHLNLHINSLELGDSAVYFCASSQEGGRRTEAFFGQGTRLTVV.

Sample share makes this clonotype medium-sized. The gene calls are TRBV6-2 or TRBV6-3 and TRBJ2-3; 7 nucleotides line up with TRBD1. The germline CDR1 and CDR2 sequences are MNHEY and SVGEGT. V lost 4 bases, J lost 2 bases, and 9 bases stayed unmatched. This CDR3 spans 16 amino acids. The CDR3 coding sequence is TGTGCCAGCAGTTCTCCACCGGGACAGAACACAGATACGCAGTATTTT. Its protein product is CASSSPPGQNTDTQYF.

Comment on this clonotype: A much larger clone lies one base from this, so it may be a read error. V and J are TRBV11-2 and TRBJ1-1; tentatively, D is TRBD1 (6 bases). The V gene's germline CDR1 is SGHAT and CDR2 FQNNGV. This CDR3 region has 13 residues. The CDR3, as DNA: TGTGCCAGCAAGGACAGTTCGATGACTGGAGCTTTCTTT. It translates to CASKDSSMTGAFF.

This clonotype has at least ten counts. This rearrangement joins TRBV28 to TRBJ2-5; D is unresolved. The V end was cut by 3 bases, the J end by 5 bases, with 10 bases between. Germline CDR1 and CDR2: MDHEN and SYDVKM. The CDR3 sequence is 13 residues long. CDR3 coding DNA: TGTGCCAGCAGTTTGCCTTTAATTGAGACCCAGTACTTC. Translating it yields CASSLPLIETQYF.

In the case of this clonotype: One end of the junction is discordant with germline, which a read error may explain. V usage is TRBV2 and J usage is TRBJ2-2; 7 positions match TRBD2. Looked up from germline, CDR1 is SNHLY and CDR2 is FYNNEI. CDR3 length: 15 residues. The DNA for the CDR3 is TGTGCCAGCAGTGGGACTAGATCGAACACCGGGGAGCTGCTTTTT. Its translation: CASSGTRSNTGELLF.

This clonotype was counted at least ten times. The chain has TRBV25-1 and TRBJ2-5, with TRBD1 as a possible D gene (6 bases). The germline V gene has CDR1 MGHDK and CDR2 SYGVNS. CDR3 length equals 14 residues. V lost 5 bases to trimming and J lost 2 bases, with 12 bases between them. The CDR3 DNA is TGTGCCAGCAGTCGACCCGGGACACAAGAGACCCAGTACTTC. This sequence encodes CASSRPGTQETQYF.

There are many counts of this clonotype. V usage is TRBV7-9 and J usage is TRBJ2-1, with D tentatively TRBD1 or TRBD2 (5 bases each). Germline V gene lookup returns CDR1 SEHNR and CDR2 FQNEAQ (reference sequence). This CDR3 region has 13 residues. The V gene lost 1 base and the J gene lost 8 bases, with 9 bases spanning the gap. The CDR3, as DNA: TGTGCCAGCAGCTTAGGCCGGGGCGATGAGCAGTTCTTC. This gives the protein CASSLGRGDEQFF.

This clonotype was detected many times. The chain uses TRBV6-2 or TRBV6-3 and TRBJ2-7; D is uncertain. V lost 2 bases and J 2 bases, leaving 4 bases between the germline ends. CDR1 is MNHEY, CDR2 SVGEGT, per germline. The CDR3 length is 12 residues. Written as DNA, the CDR3 is TGTGCCAGCAGTTACCCCACCTACGAGCAGTACTTC. Amino acids: CASSYPTYEQYF.

This clonotype was observed many times. The chain carries TRBV4-1 and TRBJ2-7; tentative D call: TRBD2 (6 bases). Germline CDR1 reads MGHRA; CDR2 reads YSYEKL. The CDR3 has 14 residues. Trimming shortened V by 0 bases and J by 2 bases, and 8 bases separated the two germline ends. The CDR3, as DNA: TGCGCCAGCAGCCAAGAGGAGGGAGCCTACGAGCAGTACTTC. It encodes CASSQEEGAYEQYF.

Ten or more counts support this clonotype. The chain combines TRBV7-2 with TRBJ2-5; TRBD2 matches 9 bases. Germline assignment: CDR1 SGHTA and CDR2 FQGNSA. The CDR3 runs to 14 residues. After removal of 5 bases from V and 5 bases from J, the junction contained 6 bases not matched to a gene. The CDR3 reads CASSQAGGYETQYF. The DNA of the CDR3 is TGTGCCAGCAGCCAAGCGGGGGGCTATGAGACCCAGTACTTC.

This rearrangement joins TRBV10-3 to TRBJ2-7, with TRBD2 matching over 8 bases. Germline V gives CDR1 ENHRY, CDR2 SYGVKD. The trim removed 3 bases at V and 2 bases at J, leaving 3 bases unmatched. There are 14 residues in the CDR3. The CDR3 protein is CAISDSGNPYEQYF. The CDR3 bases are TGTGCCATCAGTGATAGCGGGAACCCCTACGAGCAGTACTTC.